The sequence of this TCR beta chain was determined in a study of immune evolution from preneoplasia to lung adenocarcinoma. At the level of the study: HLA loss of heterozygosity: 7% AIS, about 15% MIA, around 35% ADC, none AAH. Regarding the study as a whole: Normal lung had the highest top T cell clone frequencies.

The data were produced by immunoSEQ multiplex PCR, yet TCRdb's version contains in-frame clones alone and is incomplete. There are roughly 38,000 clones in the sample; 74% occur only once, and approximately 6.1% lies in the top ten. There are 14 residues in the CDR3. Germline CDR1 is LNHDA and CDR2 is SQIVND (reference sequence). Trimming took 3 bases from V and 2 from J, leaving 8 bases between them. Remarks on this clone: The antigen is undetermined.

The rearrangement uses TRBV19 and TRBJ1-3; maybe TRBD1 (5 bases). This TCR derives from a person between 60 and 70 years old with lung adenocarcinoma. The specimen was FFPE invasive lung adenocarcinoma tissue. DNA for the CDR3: TGTGCCAGTAGTATCCAAGGGGCTGGAAACACCATATATTTT. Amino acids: CASSIQGAGNTIYF.